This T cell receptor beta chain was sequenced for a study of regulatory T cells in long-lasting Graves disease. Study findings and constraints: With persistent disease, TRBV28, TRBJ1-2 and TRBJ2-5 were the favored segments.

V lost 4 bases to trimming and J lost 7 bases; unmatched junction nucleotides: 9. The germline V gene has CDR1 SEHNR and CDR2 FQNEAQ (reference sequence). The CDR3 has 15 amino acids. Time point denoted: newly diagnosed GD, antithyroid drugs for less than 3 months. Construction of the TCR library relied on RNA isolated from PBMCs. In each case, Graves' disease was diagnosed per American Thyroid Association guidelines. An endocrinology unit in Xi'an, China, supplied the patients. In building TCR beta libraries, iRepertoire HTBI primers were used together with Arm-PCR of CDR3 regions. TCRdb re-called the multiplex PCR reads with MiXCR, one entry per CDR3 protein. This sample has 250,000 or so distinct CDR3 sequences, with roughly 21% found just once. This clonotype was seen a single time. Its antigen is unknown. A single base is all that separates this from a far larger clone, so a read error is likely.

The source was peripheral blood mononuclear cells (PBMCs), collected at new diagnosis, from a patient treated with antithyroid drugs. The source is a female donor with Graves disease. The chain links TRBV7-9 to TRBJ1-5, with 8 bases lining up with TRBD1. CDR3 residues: CASSSGTGGSQPQHF. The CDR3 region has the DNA TGTGCCAGCAGCTCGGGGACAGGCGGATCCCAGCCCCAGCATTTT.